The next 21 T cell receptor beta chains were all read from a single sample in a study of T-cell reconstitution after alpha-beta-depleted transplantation in children. The authors prepared the TCRbeta library with unique molecular identifiers. From the PCR reads, TCRdb called clonotypes with MiXCR, one entry per CDR3 protein. The sample carries about 78,000 distinct CDR3 sequences, 13% to 15% recorded once. This specimen consisted of PBMCs, mostly from graft donor cells, obtained 180 days after TCRalphabeta/CD19-depleted stem cell transplant. These receptors all stem from a male patient between 2 and 10 years old who had a stem cell transplant for acute lymphoblastic leukemia, so the T cells may come from the graft donor.

This rearrangement joins TRBV7-2 to TRBJ2-7; D perhaps matches TRBD2 (5 bases). Looked up from germline, CDR1 is SGHTA and CDR2 is FQGNSA. Trimming took 0 bases from V and 7 from J, leaving 10 bases between them. The CDR3 sequence is 13 residues long. The CDR3 loop reads CASSLARRGEQYF. The CDR3 DNA sequence: TGTGCCAGCAGCTTAGCGAGGCGAGGGGAGCAGTACTTC.

This chain joins TRBV18 and TRBJ2-4; D is undetermined. The CDR3 has 16 residues. The germline gives CDR1 KGHSH, CDR2 LQKENI. V lost 1 base and J 3 bases, leaving 13 bases between the germline ends. The CDR3 sequence: CASSPRALEVKNIQYF. In DNA, the CDR3 is TGTGCCAGCTCACCACGGGCCTTGGAAGTCAAAAACATTCAGTACTTC. The complete variable domain, with remaining parts taken from reference TRBV18 and TRBJ2-4, reads NAGVMQNPRHLVRRRGQEARLRCSPMKGHSHVYWYRQLPEEGLKFMVYLQKENIIDESGMPKERFSAEFPKEGPSILRIQQVVRGDSAAYFCASSPRALEVKNIQYFGAGTRLSVL.

Only a few counts were recorded for this clonotype. The J gene is TRBJ1-2, the V gene TRBV24-1; no firm D call. The V end was cut by 1 base, the J end by 8 bases, with 7 bases between. There are 12 residues in the CDR3. Germline assignment: CDR1 KGHDR and CDR2 SFDVKD. CDR3 amino acids: CATSDLIGGYTF. For the CDR3, the DNA is TGTGCCACCAGTGATTTAATTGGAGGCTACACCTTC.

This clonotype was recorded a few times. V gene TRBV20-1 combines with J gene TRBJ2-7, with TRBD2 identical over 11 bases. The CDR3 extends over 14 amino acids. CDR1 DFQATT and CDR2 SNEGSKA come from the germline V gene (reference sequence). With 6 bases clipped from V and 3 bases from J, the junction kept 7 bases outside the gene matches. In DNA, the CDR3 is TGCAGTGCCTCCCTAGCGGGAGGAATCTACGAGCAGTACTTC. Protein sequence: CSASLAGGIYEQYF.

This clonotype was counted only a few times. This chain links TRBV5-1 with TRBJ1-2; D is uncertain. The CDR3 extends over 12 amino acids. Trimming removed 2 bases from V and 8 bases from J, with 10 bases in between. Germline V lookup: CDR1 SGHRS, CDR2 YFSETQ. CDR3 loop: CASSFYRDGYTF. Here the CDR3 DNA reads TGCGCCAGCAGCTTCTACAGAGACGGCTACACCTTC.

There are many counts of this clonotype. This chain connects TRBV9 to TRBJ1-3; 7 positions match TRBD1. The CDR3 totals 15 residues. V shed 4 bases and J 0 bases; nucleotides not matched to a gene: 4. Germline V gives CDR1 SGDLS, CDR2 YYNGEE. The CDR3 loop reads CASSIPGGSGNTIYF. CDR3 nucleotide sequence: TGTGCCAGCAGCATACCAGGGGGCTCTGGAAACACCATATATTTT.

The table lists this clonotype with a few counts. Its ends do not fully match the called genes, so a read error is possible. This rearrangement joins TRBV29-1 to TRBJ2-1, with D unclear. This CDR3 has 12 amino acids. Per the germline V gene, CDR1 is SQVTM and CDR2 is ANQGSEA. The DNA for the CDR3 is TGCAGCGTTGAAGGACCAGGAGTGACGCAGGTCTTC. Translating gives CSVEGPGVTQVF.

This clonotype was counted only a few times. The chain combines TRBV20-1 with TRBJ2-3; 9 positions match TRBD2. CDR1 is DFQATT, CDR2 SNEGSKA, per germline (reference sequence). The CDR3 is 13 residues long. V trimming: 6 bases; J trimming: 4 bases; junction bases outside the gene matches: 5. CDR3 region: CSAKAGGADTQYF. As DNA, the CDR3 is TGCAGTGCCAAGGCGGGGGGGGCAGATACGCAGTATTTT.

V usage is TRBV18 and J usage is TRBJ1-3; D remains unclear. This CDR3 has 14 amino acids. Germline loops: CDR1 KGHSH, CDR2 LQKENI. V lost 1 base, J lost 4 bases, and 8 bases lay in between. CDR3 in amino acids: CASSPQADGNTIYF. Written as DNA, the CDR3 is TGTGCCAGCTCACCACAGGCGGACGGAAACACCATATATTTT.

This rearrangement joins TRBV4-3 to TRBJ2-3; D not resolved. V was cut by 0 bases and J by 2 bases, with 12 bases left in between. Germline-derived CDR1 and CDR2 are LGHNA and YSLEER. The CDR3 length is 16 residues. This CDR3 reads CASSQDQDFLTDTQYF. CDR3 bases: TGCGCCAGCAGCCAAGATCAAGACTTCCTCACAGATACGCAGTATTTT.

In this sample, this clonotype turned up a few times. V and J are TRBV13 and TRBJ2-7; D may be TRBD1 (6 bases). Trimming removed 3 bases at V and 4 bases at J, with 10 bases between. The CDR3 spans 13 residues. Germline CDR1 reads PRHDT; CDR2 reads FYEKMQ (reference sequence). CDR3 region: CASSLTRGYEQYF. CDR3 coding DNA: TGTGCCAGCAGCTTGACCAGGGGATACGAGCAGTACTTC. The full variable domain, its missing parts supplied by reference TRBV13 and TRBJ2-7, is AAGVIQSPRHLIKEKRETATLKCYPIPRHDTVYWYQQGPGQDPQFLISFYEKMQSDKGSIPDRFSAQQFSDYHSELNMSSLELGDSALYFCASSLTRGYEQYFGPGTRLTVT.

The chain carries TRBV20-1 and TRBJ2-7; D is undetermined. Trimming removed 6 bases from V and 1 base from J, with 10 bases in between. The CDR3 runs to 12 residues. CDR1 and CDR2 from the germline V gene are DFQATT and SNEGSKA (reference sequence). CDR3 residues: CSASLRSYEQYF. For the CDR3, the DNA is TGCAGTGCCTCCCTGCGGTCCTACGAGCAGTACTTC.

This clonotype came up many times. The rearrangement links TRBV20-1 to TRBJ2-7; either TRBD1 or TRBD2 may supply D (5 bases each). Germline V gene data show CDR1 as DFQATT and CDR2 as SNEGSKA (reference sequence). This CDR3 spans 14 amino acids. The CDR3 spells CRPIRDLNSYEQYF. As DNA, the CDR3 is TGCAGACCTATCCGGGACCTAAACTCCTACGAGCAGTACTTC.

J is TRBJ2-1 and V is TRBV7-8, with a tentative D call TRBD2 (5 bases). This CDR3 is built from 17 residues. CDR1 is SGHVS, CDR2 FQNEAQ, per germline. The V end was cut by 0 bases, the J end by 5 bases, with 17 bases between. The CDR3 here is CASSLADGLAGNNEQFF. The DNA of the CDR3 is TGTGCCAGCAGCTTAGCGGATGGGCTAGCAGGAAACAATGAGCAGTTCTTC.

The rearrangement uses TRBV20-1 and TRBJ2-3, with TRBD2 matching 11 bases. The V gene's germline CDR1 is DFQATT and CDR2 SNEGSKA (reference sequence). This CDR3 comprises 16 residues. J was trimmed by 4 bases and V by 0 bases; bases with no gene match: 6. This CDR3 is CSARDPVAGGPDTQYF. CDR3 DNA: TGCAGTGCTAGAGATCCCGTAGCGGGGGGGCCAGATACGCAGTATTTT.

The rearrangement links TRBV5-6 to TRBJ2-7; 12 nucleotides line up with TRBD1. J lost 6 bases, V lost 3 bases, and 10 bases had no gene match. CDR1 is SGHDT, CDR2 YYEEEE, per germline. The CDR3 has 16 residues. CDR3 loop: CASSSPGTGGGGEQYF. CDR3 DNA sequence: TGTGCCAGCAGCTCGCCCGGGACAGGGGGCGGGGGCGAGCAGTACTTC. The variable domain in full, with the rest retrieved from reference TRBV5-6 and TRBJ2-7, is DAGVTQSPTHLIKTRGQQVTLRCSPKSGHDTVSWYQQALGQGPQFIFQYYEEEERQRGNFPDRFSGHQFPNYSSELNVNALLLGDSALYLCASSSPGTGGGGEQYFGPGTRLTVT.

This clonotype showed up many times. The J gene is TRBJ2-5, the V gene TRBV10-3; the match to TRBD2 covers 7 bases. The V segment lost 6 bases and the J segment 5 bases; nucleotides outside the gene matches: 6. Per the germline V gene, CDR1 is ENHRY and CDR2 is SYGVKD. The CDR3 spans 13 residues. CDR3: CAISGGSGETQYF. Here the CDR3 DNA reads TGTGCCATCAGCGGGGGGTCGGGGGAGACCCAGTACTTC.

This clonotype came up a few times. This chain uses TRBV20-1 with TRBJ2-7, with D maybe TRBD2 (6 bases). The CDR3 sequence is 14 residues long. The ends were cut back, 5 bases at V and 2 bases at J, with 16 bases in the middle. Per the germline V gene, CDR1 is DFQATT and CDR2 is SNEGSKA (reference sequence). CDR3 sequence reads: CSALDGGEAYEQYF. CDR3 DNA: TGCAGTGCTTTAGACGGGGGAGAAGCCTACGAGCAGTACTTC.

The sample holds a few counts of this clonotype. The chain joins TRBV20-1 to TRBJ1-1, with a tentative D call TRBD1 (6 bases). The V end was cut by 6 bases, the J end by 2 bases, with 13 bases between. CDR3 length: 13 amino acids. Germline assignment: CDR1 DFQATT and CDR2 SNEGSKA (reference sequence). The CDR3 region is CSATRQDNTEAFF. The CDR3 coding sequence is TGCAGTGCCACCAGACAGGACAACACTGAAGCTTTCTTT.

V and J are TRBV27 and TRBJ2-6; no clear D gene. This CDR3 has 15 amino acids. Deletions cut 5 bases from V and 0 bases from J, with 8 bases between. Germline V gene lookup returns CDR1 MNHEY and CDR2 SMNVEV (reference sequence). The CDR3 DNA is TGTGCCAGCAGTGCAAGGGTCTCTGGGGCCAACGTCCTGACTTTC. Its translation is CASSARVSGANVLTF.

CDR3 residues: CASSLGGGLTDTQYF. CDR3 sequence (DNA): TGTGCCAGCAGCCTAGGGGGGGGCCTCACAGATACGCAGTATTTT. The J gene is TRBJ2-3, the V gene TRBV6-1; possible D gene TRBD2, 7 bases. V was pared by 6 bases and J by 2 bases, with 15 bases between. Germline CDR1 reads MNHNS; CDR2 reads SASEGT. The CDR3 extends over 15 amino acids.